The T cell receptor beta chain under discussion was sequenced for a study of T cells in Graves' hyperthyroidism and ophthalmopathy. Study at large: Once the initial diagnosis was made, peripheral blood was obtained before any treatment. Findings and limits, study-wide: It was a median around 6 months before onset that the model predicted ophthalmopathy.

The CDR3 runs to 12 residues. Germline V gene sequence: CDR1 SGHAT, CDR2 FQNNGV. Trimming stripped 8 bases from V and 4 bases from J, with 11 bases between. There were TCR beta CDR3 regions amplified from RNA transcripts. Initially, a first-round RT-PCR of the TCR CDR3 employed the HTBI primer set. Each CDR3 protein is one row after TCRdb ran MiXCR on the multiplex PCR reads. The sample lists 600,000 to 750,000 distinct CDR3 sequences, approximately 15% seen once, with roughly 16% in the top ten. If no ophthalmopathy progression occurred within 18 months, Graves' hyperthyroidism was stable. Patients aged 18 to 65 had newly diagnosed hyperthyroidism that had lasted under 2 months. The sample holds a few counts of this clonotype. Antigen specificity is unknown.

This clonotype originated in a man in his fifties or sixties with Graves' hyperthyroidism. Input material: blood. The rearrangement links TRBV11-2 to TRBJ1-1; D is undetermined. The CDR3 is CASAREGTEAFF. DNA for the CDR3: TGTGCCAGCGCAAGGGAAGGCACTGAAGCTTTCTTT.